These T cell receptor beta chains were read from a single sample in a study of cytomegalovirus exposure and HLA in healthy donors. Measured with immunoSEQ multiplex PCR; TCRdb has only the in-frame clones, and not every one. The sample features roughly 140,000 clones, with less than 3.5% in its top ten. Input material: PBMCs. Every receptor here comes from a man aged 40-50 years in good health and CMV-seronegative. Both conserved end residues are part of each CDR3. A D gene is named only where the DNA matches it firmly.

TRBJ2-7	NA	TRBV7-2	CATTDRTYSYEQYF	TGTGCCACCACCGACCGGACATACTCCTACGAGCAGTACTTC
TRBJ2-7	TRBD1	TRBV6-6	CASSYGRGLSYEQYF	TGTGCCAGCAGTTATGGCAGGGGGCTCTCCTACGAGCAGTACTTC
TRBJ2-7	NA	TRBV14	CASSQVQGGVHEQYF	TGTGCCAGCAGCCAAGTCCAGGGAGGAGTCCACGAGCAGTACTTC
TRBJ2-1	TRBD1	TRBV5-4	CASSTLLTGGSYNEQFF	TGTGCCAGCAGCACCCTGCTGACAGGGGGCTCCTACAATGAGCAGTTCTTC
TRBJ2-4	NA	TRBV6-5	CASSLRGKNIQYF	TGTGCCAGCTCCCTACGGGGAAAGAACATTCAGTACTTC
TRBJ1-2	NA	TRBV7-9	CASSPGNYGYTF	TGTGCCAGCAGCCCCGGGAACTATGGCTACACCTTC
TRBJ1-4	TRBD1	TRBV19	CATQGARNEKLFF	TGTGCCACCCAGGGGGCCAGAAATGAAAAACTGTTTTTT
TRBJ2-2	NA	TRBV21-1	CASSLRTGGNTGELFF	TGTGCCAGCAGCCTTCGGACAGGGGGAAACACCGGGGAGCTGTTTTTT
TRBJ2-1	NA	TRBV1	CTSSGLAVSYNEQFF	TGCACCAGCAGCGGTCTAGCGGTCTCCTACAATGAGCAGTTCTTC
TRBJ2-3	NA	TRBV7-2	CASSLWGLETQYF	TGTGCCAGCAGCTTATGGGGACTTGAGACGCAGTATTTT
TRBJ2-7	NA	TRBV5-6	CASSPGLYEQYF	TGTGCCAGCAGCCCGGGACTCTACGAGCAGTACTTC
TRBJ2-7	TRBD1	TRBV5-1	CASSLGDRAHEQYF	TGCGCCAGCAGCTTGGGGGACAGGGCTCACGAGCAGTACTTC
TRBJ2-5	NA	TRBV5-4	CASSLHGEQETQYF	TGTGCCAGCAGCTTGCACGGGGAACAAGAGACCCAGTACTTC
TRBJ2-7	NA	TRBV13	CASSPGAGATYEQYF	TGTGCCAGCAGCCCTGGAGCAGGGGCAACCTACGAGCAGTACTTC
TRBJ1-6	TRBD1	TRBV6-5	CASSKQGAVSPLHF	TGTGCCAGCAGTAAACAGGGGGCAGTGTCACCCCTCCACTTT
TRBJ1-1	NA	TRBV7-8	CASSLVEGNTEAFF	TGTGCCAGCAGCTTAGTTGAGGGGAACACTGAAGCTTTCTTT
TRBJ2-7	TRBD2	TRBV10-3	CAISAQSGGSYEQYF	TGTGCCATCAGTGCCCAGAGCGGGGGGTCCTACGAGCAGTACTTC
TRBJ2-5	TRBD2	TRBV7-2	CASSPGLAGGGETQYF	TGTGCCAGCAGCCCAGGACTAGCGGGGGGCGGTGAGACCCAGTACTTC
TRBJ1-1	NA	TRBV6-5	CASSYFARSYTEAFF	TGTGCCAGCAGTTACTTTGCCAGGTCCTACACTGAAGCTTTCTTT
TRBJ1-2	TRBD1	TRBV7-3	CASSLYRRGQGAGGYTF	TGTGCCAGCAGCTTATATCGCCGCGGGCAGGGGGCGGGTGGCTACACCTTC
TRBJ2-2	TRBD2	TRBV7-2	CASSYGTSLTGELFF	TGTGCCAGCAGTTACGGGACTAGCCTCACCGGGGAGCTGTTTTTT
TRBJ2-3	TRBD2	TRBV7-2	CASSAQRGGTDTQYF	TGTGCCAGCAGCGCACAGCGGGGCGGCACAGATACGCAGTATTTT
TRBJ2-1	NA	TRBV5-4	CASSLTGSYNEQFF	TGTGCCAGCAGCTTAACTGGCTCCTACAATGAGCAGTTCTTC
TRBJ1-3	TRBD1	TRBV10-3	CAIDRDRGSSGNTIYF	TGTGCCATCGACCGGGACAGGGGGTCCTCTGGAAACACCATATATTTT
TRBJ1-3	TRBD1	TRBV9	CASSGTGGVEGNTIYF	TGTGCCAGCAGCGGGACAGGGGGCGTCGAAGGAAACACCATATATTTT
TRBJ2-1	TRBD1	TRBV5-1	CASSGTDSSYNEQFF	TGCGCCAGCAGCGGGACAGACAGCTCCTACAATGAGCAGTTCTTC
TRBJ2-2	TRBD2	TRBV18	CASSPQLAGNTGELFF	TGTGCCAGCTCACCACAACTAGCGGGGAACACCGGGGAGCTGTTTTTT
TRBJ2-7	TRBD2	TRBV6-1	CASSGGGGSYEQYF	TGTGCCAGCAGTGGAGGCGGGGGGTCCTACGAGCAGTACTTC
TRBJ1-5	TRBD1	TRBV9	CASSGGQGGNQPQHF	TGTGCCAGCAGCGGGGGACAGGGCGGCAATCAGCCCCAGCATTTT
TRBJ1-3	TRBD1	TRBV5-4	CASSHAGTVGNTIYF	TGTGCCAGCAGCCATGCTGGGACAGTGGGAAACACCATATATTTT
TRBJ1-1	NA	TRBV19	CASSTSQTQNTEAFF	TGTGCCAGTAGTACCTCGCAGACACAGAACACTGAAGCTTTCTTT
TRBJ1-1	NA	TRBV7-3	CASSLSATKSLNTEAFF	TGTGCCAGCAGCCTATCAGCGACCAAATCGTTGAACACTGAAGCTTTCTTT
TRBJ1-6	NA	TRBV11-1	CASSSQGNSPLHF	TGTGCCAGCAGCTCACAGGGAAATTCACCCCTCCACTTT
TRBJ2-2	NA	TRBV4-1	CASSQVMNTGELFF	TGCGCCAGCAGCCAAGTTATGAACACCGGGGAGCTGTTTTTT
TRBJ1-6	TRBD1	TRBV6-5	CASSYRGGTEVSPLHF	TGTGCCAGCAGTTACAGAGGGGGCACCGAGGTATCACCCCTCCACTTT
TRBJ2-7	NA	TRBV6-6	CASSSPSRGLSYEQYF	TGTGCCAGCAGTTCACCCTCGAGGGGGTTATCCTACGAGCAGTACTTC
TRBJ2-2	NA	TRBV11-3	CASSSNSATGELFF	TGTGCCAGCAGCTCGAATAGCGCTACCGGGGAGCTGTTTTTT
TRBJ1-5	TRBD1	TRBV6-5	CASSKGTAFQPQHF	TGTGCCAGCAGCAAAGGGACAGCTTTCCAACCCCAGCATTTT
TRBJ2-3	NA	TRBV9	CASSAGKKWTDTQYF	TGTGCCAGCAGCGCCGGTAAGAAGTGGACAGATACGCAGTATTTT
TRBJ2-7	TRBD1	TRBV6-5	CATTGTESYEQYF	TGTGCCACCACCGGGACAGAGTCCTACGAGCAGTACTTC
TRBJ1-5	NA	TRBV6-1	CASSEVARRGDQPQHF	TGTGCCAGCAGTGAAGTTGCCCGACGGGGAGATCAGCCCCAGCATTTT
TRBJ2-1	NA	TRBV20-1	CSAGPGEFF	TGCAGTGCTGGTCCCGGGGAGTTCTTC
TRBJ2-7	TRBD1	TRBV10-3	CAISARQGKDEQYF	TGTGCCATCAGTGCGAGACAGGGGAAGGACGAGCAGTACTTC
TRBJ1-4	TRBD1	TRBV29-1	CSVELGTGDEKLFF	TGCAGCGTTGAATTAGGGACAGGGGATGAAAAACTGTTTTTT
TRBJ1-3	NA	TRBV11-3	CASSVSSAGNTIYF	TGTGCCAGCAGCGTTTCATCCGCGGGAAACACCATATATTTT
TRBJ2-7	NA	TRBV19	CASSITGDLSYEQYF	TGTGCCAGTAGTATAACCGGGGATCTCTCCTACGAGCAGTACTTC
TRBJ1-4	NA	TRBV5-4	CASISMAVNEKLFF	TGTGCCAGCATCTCAATGGCCGTCAATGAAAAACTGTTTTTT
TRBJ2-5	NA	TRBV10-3	CAIKGGETQYF	TGTGCCATCAAAGGCGGAGAGACCCAGTACTTC
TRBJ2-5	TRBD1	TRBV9	CASSAGGRNQETQYF	TGTGCCAGCAGCGCAGGGGGACGGAACCAAGAGACCCAGTACTTC